Detailed here is one T cell receptor beta chain. These data originate in a study of blood T cell repertoires in COVID-19. Whole-study context: Samples taken during acute and convalescent COVID-19 were collected in the United States, Italy and Spain. PBMCs, B-cell-depleted T cells, or T cells were the source of the cDNA or gDNA that made up the material.

The authors' processing: Scientists estimated how many nucleated cells there were by amplifying reference gene primers. Libraries were prepared by immunoSEQ multiplex PCR; TCRdb keeps only in-frame clonotypes and omits some of them. The V and J calls and the clone size are those of that table, but D and trimming were determined from the DNA. The profile covers about 70,000 clones, with about three quarters appearing a single time and under 30% taken by the ten largest. The receptor's source is a woman older than 75 with active or convalescent COVID-19. Material: peripheral blood.

CDR3 DNA: TGTGCCAGCAGCCGGGTTGGACACTACGAGCAGTACTTC. It encodes CASSRVGHYEQYF. The rearrangement links TRBV5-6 to TRBJ2-7; tentatively, D is TRBD1 (5 bases). The CDR3 contains 13 residues. Germline CDR1 is SGHDT and CDR2 is YYEEEE. Between the trimmed V and J ends, which lost 4 bases and 3 bases, there was a span of 11 bases. Together with reference TRBV5-6 and TRBJ2-7, the CDR3 gives the full variable domain: DAGVTQSPTHLIKTRGQQVTLRCSPKSGHDTVSWYQQALGQGPQFIFQYYEEEERQRGNFPDRFSGHQFPNYSSELNVNALLLGDSALYLCASSRVGHYEQYFGPGTRLTVT.